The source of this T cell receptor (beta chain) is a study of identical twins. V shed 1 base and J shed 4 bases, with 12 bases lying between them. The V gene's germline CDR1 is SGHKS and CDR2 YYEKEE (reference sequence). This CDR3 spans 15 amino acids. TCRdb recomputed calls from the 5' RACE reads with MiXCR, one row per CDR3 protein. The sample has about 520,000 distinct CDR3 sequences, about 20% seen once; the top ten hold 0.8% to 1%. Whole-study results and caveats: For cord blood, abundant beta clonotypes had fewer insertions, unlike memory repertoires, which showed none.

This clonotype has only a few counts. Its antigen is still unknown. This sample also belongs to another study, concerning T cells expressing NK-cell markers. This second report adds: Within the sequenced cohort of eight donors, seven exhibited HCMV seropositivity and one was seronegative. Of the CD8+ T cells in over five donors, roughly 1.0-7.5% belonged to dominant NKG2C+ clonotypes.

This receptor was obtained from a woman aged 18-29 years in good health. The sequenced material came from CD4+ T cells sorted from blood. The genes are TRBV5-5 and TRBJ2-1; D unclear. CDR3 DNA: TGTGCCAGCAGCTTGTTGGGCGATTATTACAATGAGCAGTTCTTC. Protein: CASSLLGDYYNEQFF.